The rows below give T cell receptor beta chains drawn from one sample of a study of T cell responses to AZD1222 COVID-19 vaccine. Profiling relied on immunoSEQ multiplex PCR, and the TCRdb table lists in-frame clones only, not all of them. The repertoire holds 100,000 to 150,000 clones, with 80% to 95% as singletons. The sequencing used peripheral blood, collected on day 0 of MenACWY control vaccination. The source of these receptors is an adult in good health. Both conserved end residues are part of each CDR3. A D gene is named only where the DNA matches it firmly. Only some rows state a clone size, as once, few, many or a class for expanded clones.

v_call	j_call	d_call	clone_size	cdr3_nt	cdr3_aa
TRBV11-3	TRBJ1-1	-	-	TGTGCCAGCAGCTTAGGACGGGGGACTGAAGCTTTCTTT	CASSLGRGTEAFF
TRBV7-9	TRBJ2-5	-	-	TGTGCCAGCAGCTTCGACCGATCCGGGGAGACCCAGTACTTC	CASSFDRSGETQYF
TRBV28	TRBJ1-1	-	-	TGTGCCACCGCTACCGGGACAAAGAACACTGAAGCTTTCTTT	CATATGTKNTEAFF
TRBV28	TRBJ2-6	TRBD1	-	TGTGCCAGCAGTTTTTCGGGGACAGGGGGGACTGGGGCCAACGTCCTGACTTTC	CASSFSGTGGTGANVLTF
TRBV19	TRBJ2-1	TRBD2	-	TGTGCCAGTAGCCCTCCCGGGACTAGCGCCAATGAGCAGTTCTTC	CASSPPGTSANEQFF
TRBV5-1	TRBJ2-1	-	-	TGCGCCAGCAGCCAGGACGCCCCCACCATCAATGAGCAGTTCTTC	CASSQDAPTINEQFF
TRBV28	TRBJ2-1	TRBD2	-	TGTGCCAGCAGTCTGGGACTAGCGGAGTACAATGAGCAGTTCTTC	CASSLGLAEYNEQFF
TRBV15	TRBJ2-1	-	few	TGTGCCACCAGGCGGGGCTCCTACAATGAGCAGTTCTTC	CATRRGSYNEQFF
TRBV9	TRBJ2-1	-	-	TGTGCCAGCAGCGTAGTGCTCAGCGGCGCGGGGTACAATGAGCAGTTCTTC	CASSVVLSGAGYNEQFF
TRBV9	TRBJ2-3	-	-	TGTGCCAGCAGCGTAGCTACGGGGGGCGGGGATACGCAGTATTTT	CASSVATGGGDTQYF
TRBV29-1	TRBJ2-2	-	once	TGCAGCGTTGAGGGCAGGCCGAACACCGGGGAGCTGTTTTTT	CSVEGRPNTGELFF
TRBV3-1/TRBV3-2	TRBJ2-3	-	-	TGTGCCAGCAGCCAAGATTTGGAGGGCCACGATACGCAGTATTTT	CASSQDLEGHDTQYF
TRBV6-5	TRBJ1-5	-	-	TGTGCCAGCAGTTATTGGCCGAGGGGAAATCAGCCCCAGCATTTT	CASSYWPRGNQPQHF
TRBV19	TRBJ1-4	-	-	TGTGCCAGTAGTACGGGGGGGAATGAAAAACTGTTTTTT	CASSTGGNEKLFF
TRBV14	TRBJ2-2	-	once	TGTGCCAGCAGCCAAAACGATAGACCCACCGGGGAGCTGTTTTTT	CASSQNDRPTGELFF
TRBV5-5	TRBJ2-2	-	-	TGTGCCAGCAGCTTTAGGGAGAACACCGGGGAGCTGTTTTTT	CASSFRENTGELFF
TRBV29-1	TRBJ2-4	-	-	TGCAGCGTTGTTGGGATTTCTGAAAACATTCAGTACTTC	CSVVGISENIQYF
TRBV2	TRBJ1-6	TRBD1	-	TGTGCCAGCACCACCGGGACAGGGAATTCACCCCTCCACTTT	CASTTGTGNSPLHF
TRBV18	TRBJ1-6	-	-	TGTGCCAGCGCAACCCGGGAGGGTTTTAATTCACCCCTCCACTTT	CASATREGFNSPLHF
TRBV10-3	TRBJ1-6	-	-	TGTGCCATCAGTGATATAGGGCTCCTCCACTTT	CAISDIGLLHF
TRBV19	TRBJ1-2	TRBD1	-	TGTGCCAGTACCCTACGGACAGGGCCCATTAACTATGGCTACACCTTC	CASTLRTGPINYGYTF
TRBV28	TRBJ1-6	TRBD1	-	TGTGCCAGCAGTTTCGGTTTCGGGGACAGGGGGTTGTTGGATTCACCCCTCCACTTT	CASSFGFGDRGLLDSPLHF